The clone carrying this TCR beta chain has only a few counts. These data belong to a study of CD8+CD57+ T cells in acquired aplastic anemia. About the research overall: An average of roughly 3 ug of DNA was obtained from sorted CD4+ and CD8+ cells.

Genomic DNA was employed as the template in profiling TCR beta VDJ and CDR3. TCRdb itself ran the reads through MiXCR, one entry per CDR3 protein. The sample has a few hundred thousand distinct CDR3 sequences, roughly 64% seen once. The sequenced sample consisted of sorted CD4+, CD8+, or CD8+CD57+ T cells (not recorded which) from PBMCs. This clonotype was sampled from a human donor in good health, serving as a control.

This CDR3 reads CATSRDLQNGYTF. The CDR3 coding sequence is TGTGCCACCAGCAGAGATTTACAGAATGGCTACACCTTC. V usage is TRBV15 and J usage is TRBJ1-2; D is unresolved. V was trimmed by 0 bases and J by 6 bases, leaving 8 bases between them. Germline V gene lookup returns CDR1 LNHNV and CDR2 YYDKDF (reference sequence). There are 13 residues in the CDR3.